This T cell receptor (beta chain) emerged from a study of early T cells in non-severe SARS-CoV-2 infection. Study context: Sequencing targeted bulk RNA from unsorted whole blood, leaving chains unpaired.

MiXCR, run by TCRdb on the 5' RACE reads, gives a single entry per CDR3 protein. The table shows tens of thousands of distinct CDR3 sequences, with 9.5% to 15% occurring only once. The clonotype comes from an adult who was a healthcare worker with PCR-confirmed SARS-CoV-2 infection or an uninfected control (not recorded which). Sequenced here: whole blood, sampled at baseline.

The CDR3 region is CSARDRIEARSTEAFF. As DNA, the CDR3 is TGCAGTGCTAGAGATCGTATAGAGGCCCGGAGCACTGAAGCTTTCTTT. The chain recombines TRBV20-1 with TRBJ1-1, with D unclear. This CDR3 has 16 residues. Trimming took off 0 bases at V and 4 bases at J, with 18 bases between the two ends. Germline CDR1 and CDR2: DFQATT and SNEGSKA (reference sequence).